Below are 11 T cell receptor beta chains sequenced from a single sample in a study of T-cell memory formation after mild COVID-19 (dated by TCRdb to the early 2020s). Library prep was done by 5' RACE. Sequenced using an Illumina NovaSeq 6000. TCRdb took the public reads, trimmed them with fastp at Q25, ran MiXCR for clone calling and kept in-frame beta chains. Under each unique CDR3 protein, matching rows form one entry showing the most common genes and DNA. The sample profile shows a few hundred thousand distinct CDR3 sequences; 15% to 20% of them were found once. Roughly 20% of the sample is in the top ten clones. Input material: PBMCs or a T cell subset sorted from them (not recorded which). The origin of the receptors is a man aged 18 to 30 who had mild COVID-19 (a few samples of this study predate the infection). The sample titles of this study are shuffled in the database, so cell type and time point are left out; the donor was told from shared clones.

This clonotype was recorded a few times. The V gene is TRBV5-1, the J gene TRBJ2-7; the match to TRBD2 covers 8 bases. V trimming: 1 base; J trimming: 5 bases; junction bases outside the gene matches: 2. CDR1 is SGHRS, CDR2 YFSETQ, per germline. The CDR3 consists of 13 residues. CDR3 in DNA: TGCGCCAGCAGCTTGCTAGCGGGCGACGAGCAGTACTTC. It encodes CASSLLAGDEQYF.

The V and J genes are TRBV6-5 and TRBJ2-7; no clear D gene. Germline V CDR1 and CDR2: MNHEY, SVGAGI. V lost 0 bases and J 1 base, leaving 10 bases between the germline ends. This CDR3 region has 15 residues. The CDR3: CASSYSSVGSYEQYF. CDR3 nucleotides: TGTGCCAGCAGTTACTCCTCAGTGGGATCCTACGAGCAGTACTTC.

The rearrangement joins TRBV27 to TRBJ2-1; D possibly corresponds to TRBD2 (6 bases). V was trimmed by 6 bases and J by 4 bases, leaving 13 bases between them. CDR1 MNHEY and CDR2 SMNVEV come from the germline V gene (reference sequence). The CDR3 extends over 14 amino acids. CDR3 region: CASRPGLLYNEQFF. The CDR3 DNA follows: TGTGCCAGCAGACCGGGACTGCTGTACAATGAGCAGTTCTTC.

This clonotype was seen more than once but under ten times. The CDR3 sequence: CASSSTDLAKNIQYF. Written as DNA, the CDR3 is TGTGCCAGCAGCTCGACAGATTTAGCCAAAAACATTCAGTACTTC. J is TRBJ2-4 and V is TRBV7-9; D is possibly TRBD1 (5 bases). Germline CDR1 SEHNR, CDR2 FQNEAQ (reference sequence). This CDR3 has 15 residues. Trimming took 4 bases from V and 0 from J, leaving 10 bases between them.

Ten or more counts support this clonotype. The chain combines TRBV29-1 with TRBJ2-3, with D perhaps TRBD1 or TRBD2 (6 bases each). Germline CDR1 SQVTM, CDR2 ANQGSEA. This CDR3 has 16 residues. V was shortened by 2 bases and J by 4 bases, with 19 bases between the two germline ends. The CDR3 bases are TGCAGCGTTGAACTGGGAGCGGAGGGGGTCGCAGATACGCAGTATTTT. This translates into CSVELGAEGVADTQYF.

This clonotype was counted a few times. The chain couples TRBV9 to TRBJ2-6, with D perhaps TRBD2 (7 bases). The CDR3 sequence is 17 residues long. Per germline, CDR1 SGDLS and CDR2 YYNGEE. V gave up 0 bases and J gave up 2 bases, with 12 bases separating them. Here the CDR3 DNA reads TGTGCCAGCAGCGTAGCGAAGGGGGGGCCTGGGGCCAACGTCCTGACTTTC. It yields the protein CASSVAKGGPGANVLTF. Full variable domain (remainder filled in from reference TRBV9 and TRBJ2-6): DSGVTQTPKHLITATGQRVTLRCSPRSGDLSVYWYQQSLDQGLQFLIQYYNGEERAKGNILERFSAQQFPDLHSELNLSSLELGDSALYFCASSVAKGGPGANVLTFGAGSRLTVL.

The chain is built from TRBV29-1 and TRBJ1-3, with no clear D. The V end lost 4 bases, the J end lost 2 bases, and 6 bases lay between the germline ends. Germline V CDR1 and CDR2: SQVTM, ANQGSEA. This CDR3 comprises 12 residues. The CDR3 is CSVAGAGNTIYF. The CDR3 coding sequence is TGCAGCGTTGCTGGTGCTGGAAACACCATATATTTT.

This clonotype was counted a few times. This sequence joins TRBV6-5 and TRBJ2-7; 7 bases fit TRBD1. Germline V gene lookup returns CDR1 MNHEY and CDR2 SVGAGI. The CDR3 runs 12 residues. V shed 5 bases, J shed 6 bases, and the junction held 4 bases outside the gene matches. The CDR3 DNA reads as TGTGCCAGCAGTAGGCCAGGGGGCGAGCAGTACGTC. This codes for CASSRPGGEQYV.

This sequence joins TRBV5-8 and TRBJ2-1; 7 nucleotides match TRBD2. The CDR3 runs 12 residues. J lost 16 bases, V lost 0 bases, and 7 bases had no gene match. Germline CDR1 is SGHTS and CDR2 is YDEGEE. Written as DNA, the CDR3 is TGTGCCAGCAGCTTGGACGGGGGGACCGTTTTCTTC. Translating it yields CASSLDGGTVFF. Based on the CDR3 plus reference TRBV5-8 and TRBJ2-1, the full variable domain is EAGVTQSPTHLIKTRGQQATLRCSPISGHTSVYWYQQALGLGLQFLLWYDEGEERNRGNFPPRFSGRQFPNYSSELNVNALELEDSALYLCASSLDGGTVFFGPGTRLTVL.

This clonotype appeared a few times. The chain couples TRBV6-5 to TRBJ2-2; 10 bases map to TRBD1. Unmatched junction bases numbered 3, after V lost 2 bases and J lost 3 bases. The CDR3 covers 16 residues. CDR1 is MNHEY and CDR2 is SVGAGI in the germline V gene. The CDR3 DNA follows: TGTGCCAGCAGTTACGATGGGACAGGGGACACCGGGGAGCTGTTTTTT. Amino acid sequence: CASSYDGTGDTGELFF.

This clonotype was counted only a few times. The CDR3 reads CATSSPRVRDTQYF. For the CDR3, the DNA is TGTGCCACCAGCTCCCCGAGGGTCCGAGATACGCAGTATTTT. This chain joins TRBV15 and TRBJ2-3, with D perhaps matching TRBD2 (5 bases). CDR1 and CDR2 from the germline V gene are LNHNV and YYDKDF (reference sequence). Trimming left V 5 bases short and J 5 bases short, with 14 bases between. The CDR3 has 14 residues.